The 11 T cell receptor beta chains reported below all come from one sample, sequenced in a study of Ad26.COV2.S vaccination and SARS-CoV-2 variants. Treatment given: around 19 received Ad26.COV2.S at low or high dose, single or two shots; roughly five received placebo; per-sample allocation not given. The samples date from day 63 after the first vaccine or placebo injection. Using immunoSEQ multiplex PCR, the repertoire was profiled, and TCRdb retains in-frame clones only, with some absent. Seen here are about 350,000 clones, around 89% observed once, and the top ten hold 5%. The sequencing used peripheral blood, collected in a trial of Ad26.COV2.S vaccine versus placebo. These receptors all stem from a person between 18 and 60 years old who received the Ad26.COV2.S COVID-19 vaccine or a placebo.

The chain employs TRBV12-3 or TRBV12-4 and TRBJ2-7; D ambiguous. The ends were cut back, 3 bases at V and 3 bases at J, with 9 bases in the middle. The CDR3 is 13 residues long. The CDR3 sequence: CASSFSQNYEQYF. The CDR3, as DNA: TGTGCCAGCAGTTTTTCACAGAACTACGAGCAGTACTTC.

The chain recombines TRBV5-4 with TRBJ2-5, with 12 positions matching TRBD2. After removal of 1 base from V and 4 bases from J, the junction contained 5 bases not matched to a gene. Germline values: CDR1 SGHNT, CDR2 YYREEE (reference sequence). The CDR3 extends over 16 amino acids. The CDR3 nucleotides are TGTGCCAGCAGCTTGACTAGCGGGGGGCTTGGAGAGACCCAGTACTTC. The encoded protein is CASSLTSGGLGETQYF.

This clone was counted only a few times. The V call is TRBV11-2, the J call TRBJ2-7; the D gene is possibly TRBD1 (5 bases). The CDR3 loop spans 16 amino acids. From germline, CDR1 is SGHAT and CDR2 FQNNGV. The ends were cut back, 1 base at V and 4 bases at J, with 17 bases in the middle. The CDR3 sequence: CASSLAGQGGRYEQYF. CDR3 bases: TGTGCCAGCAGCTTAGCCGGCCAGGGCGGTCGTTACGAGCAGTACTTC.

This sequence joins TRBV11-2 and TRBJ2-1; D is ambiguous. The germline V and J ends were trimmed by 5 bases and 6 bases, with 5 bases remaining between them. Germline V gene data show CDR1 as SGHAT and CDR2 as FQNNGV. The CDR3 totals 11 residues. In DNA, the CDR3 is TGTGCCAGCAGCCGGACCAATGAGCAGTTCTTC. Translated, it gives CASSRTNEQFF.

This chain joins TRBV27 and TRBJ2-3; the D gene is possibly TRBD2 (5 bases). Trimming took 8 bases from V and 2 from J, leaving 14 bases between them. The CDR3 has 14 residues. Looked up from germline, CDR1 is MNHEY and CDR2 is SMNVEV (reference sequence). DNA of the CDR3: TGTGCCAGCCTCCCGAGGGCTTTCACAGATACGCAGTATTTT. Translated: CASLPRAFTDTQYF.

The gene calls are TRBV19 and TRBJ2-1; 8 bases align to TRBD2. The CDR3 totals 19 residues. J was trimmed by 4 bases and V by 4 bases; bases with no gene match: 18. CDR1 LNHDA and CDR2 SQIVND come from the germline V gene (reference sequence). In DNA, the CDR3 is TGTGCCAGTAGTACCCAATCGATAGCGGGAATCACTGGGTACAATGAGCAGTTCTTC. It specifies CASSTQSIAGITGYNEQFF. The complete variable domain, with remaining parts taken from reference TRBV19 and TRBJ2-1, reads DGGITQSPKYLFRKEGQNVTLSCEQNLNHDAMYWYRQDPGQGLRLIYYSQIVNDFQKGDIAEGYSVSREKKESFPLTVTSAQKNPTAFYLCASSTQSIAGITGYNEQFFGPGTRLTVL.

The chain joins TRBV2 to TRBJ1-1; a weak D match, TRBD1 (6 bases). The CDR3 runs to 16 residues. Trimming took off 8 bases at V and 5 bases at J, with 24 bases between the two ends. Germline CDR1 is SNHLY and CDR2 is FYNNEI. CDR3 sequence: CASFGIRGLRDTEAFF. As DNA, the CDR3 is TGTGCCAGCTTCGGGATTCGGGGGCTGCGGGATACTGAAGCTTTCTTT.

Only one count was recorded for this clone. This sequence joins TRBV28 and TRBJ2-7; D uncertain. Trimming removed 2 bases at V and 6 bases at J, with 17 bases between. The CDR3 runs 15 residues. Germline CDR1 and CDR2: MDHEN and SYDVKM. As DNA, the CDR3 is TGTGCCAGCAGTTTAATTACCAAGCGATCGGGCGAGCAGTACTTC. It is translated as CASSLITKRSGEQYF.

CDR3 in amino acids: CASGTGGGEQFF. The DNA of the CDR3 is TGTGCCAGCGGGACCGGGGGGGGAGAGCAGTTCTTC. The chain joins TRBV28 to TRBJ2-1; 8 bases align to TRBD2. The CDR3 totals 12 residues. V trimming: 8 bases; J trimming: 10 bases; junction bases outside the gene matches: 7. CDR1 is MDHEN, CDR2 SYDVKM, per germline.

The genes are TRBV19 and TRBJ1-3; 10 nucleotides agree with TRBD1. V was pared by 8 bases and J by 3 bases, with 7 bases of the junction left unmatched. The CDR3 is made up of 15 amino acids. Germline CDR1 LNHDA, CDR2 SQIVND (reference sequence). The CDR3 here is CASRAGTGVGNTIYF. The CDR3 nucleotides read TGTGCCAGTCGGGCCGGGACAGGGGTTGGAAACACCATATATTTT.

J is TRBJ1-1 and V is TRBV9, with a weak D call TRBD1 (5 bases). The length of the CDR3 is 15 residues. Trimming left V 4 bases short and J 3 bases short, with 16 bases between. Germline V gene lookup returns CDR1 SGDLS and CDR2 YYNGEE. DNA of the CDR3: TGTGCCAGCAGCACCTACGACGGGACCTACACTGAAGCTTTCTTT. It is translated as CASSTYDGTYTEAFF.